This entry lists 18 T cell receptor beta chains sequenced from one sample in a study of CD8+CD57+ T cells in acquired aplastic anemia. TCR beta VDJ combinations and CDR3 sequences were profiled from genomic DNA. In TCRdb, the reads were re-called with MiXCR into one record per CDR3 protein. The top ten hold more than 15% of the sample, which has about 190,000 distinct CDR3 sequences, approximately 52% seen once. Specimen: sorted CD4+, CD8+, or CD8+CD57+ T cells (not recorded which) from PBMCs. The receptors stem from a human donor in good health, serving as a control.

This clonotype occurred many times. The CDR3 is CASSEAPGQGTITEAFF. Written as DNA, the CDR3 is TGCGCCAGCAGCGAGGCGCCGGGACAGGGCACTATCACTGAAGCTTTCTTT. The V call is TRBV5-1, the J call TRBJ1-1, with TRBD1 identical over 9 bases. The CDR3 length is 17 residues. Germline V gene lookup returns CDR1 SGHRS and CDR2 YFSETQ. The trim removed 4 bases at V and 4 bases at J, leaving 14 bases unmatched.

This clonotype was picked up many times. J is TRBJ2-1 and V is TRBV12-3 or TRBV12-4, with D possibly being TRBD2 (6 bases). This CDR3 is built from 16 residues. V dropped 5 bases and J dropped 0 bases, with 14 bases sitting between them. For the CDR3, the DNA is TGTGCCAGCAGTCCCGCCGGGACTTACTCCTACAATGAGCAGTTCTTC. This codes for CASSPAGTYSYNEQFF.

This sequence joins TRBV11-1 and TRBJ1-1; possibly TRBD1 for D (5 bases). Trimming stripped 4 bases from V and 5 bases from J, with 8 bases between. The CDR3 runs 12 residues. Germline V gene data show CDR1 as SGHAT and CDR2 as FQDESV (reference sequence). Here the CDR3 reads CASSYRRTEAFF. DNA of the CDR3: TGTGCCAGCAGCTACAGGAGGACTGAAGCTTTCTTT. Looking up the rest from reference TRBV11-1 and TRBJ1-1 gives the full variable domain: EAEVAQSPRYKITEKSQAVAFWCDPISGHATLYWYRQILGQGPELLVQFQDESVVDDSQLPKDRFSAERLKGVDSTLKIQPAELGDSAMYLCASSYRRTEAFFGQGTRLTVV.

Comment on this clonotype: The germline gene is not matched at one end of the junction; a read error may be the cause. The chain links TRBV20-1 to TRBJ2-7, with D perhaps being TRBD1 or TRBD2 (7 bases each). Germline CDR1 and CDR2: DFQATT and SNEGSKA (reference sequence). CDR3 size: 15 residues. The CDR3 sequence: CSARGGGQTSYERYF. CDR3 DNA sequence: TGCAGTGCTAGGGGGGGGGGACAGACCTCCTACGAGCGGTACTTC.

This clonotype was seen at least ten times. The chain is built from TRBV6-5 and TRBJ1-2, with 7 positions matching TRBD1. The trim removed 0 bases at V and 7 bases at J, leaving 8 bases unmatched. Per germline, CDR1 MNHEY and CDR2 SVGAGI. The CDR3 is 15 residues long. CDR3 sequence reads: CASSYSIGDRAGYTF. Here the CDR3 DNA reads TGTGCCAGCAGTTACTCGATAGGTGACAGGGCTGGCTACACCTTC.

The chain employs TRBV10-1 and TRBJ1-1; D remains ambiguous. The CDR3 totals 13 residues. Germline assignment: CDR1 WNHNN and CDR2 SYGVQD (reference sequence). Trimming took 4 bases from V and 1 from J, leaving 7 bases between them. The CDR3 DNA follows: TGCGCCAGCAGTGCCGACCAGAACACTGAAGCTTTCTTT. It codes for CASSADQNTEAFF.

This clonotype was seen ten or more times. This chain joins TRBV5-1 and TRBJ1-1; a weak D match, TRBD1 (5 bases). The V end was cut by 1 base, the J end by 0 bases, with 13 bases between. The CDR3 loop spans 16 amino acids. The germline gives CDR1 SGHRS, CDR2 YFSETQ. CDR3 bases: TGCGCCAGCAGCTTGTCGGTGGGGGAAATGAACACTGAAGCTTTCTTT. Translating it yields CASSLSVGEMNTEAFF. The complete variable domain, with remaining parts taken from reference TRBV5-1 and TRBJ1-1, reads KAGVTQTPRYLIKTRGQQVTLSCSPISGHRSVSWYQQTPGQGLQFLFEYFSETQRNKGNFPGRFSGRQFSNSRSEMNVSTLELGDSALYLCASSLSVGEMNTEAFFGQGTRLTVV.

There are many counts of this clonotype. CDR3 sequence reads: CASSVISGAYNEQFF. CDR3 DNA sequence: TGTGCCAGCAGCGTAATTTCGGGGGCTTACAATGAGCAGTTCTTC. The rearrangement joins TRBV9 to TRBJ2-1; D might be TRBD1 or TRBD2, each matching 6 bases. Trimming cost V 1 base and J 4 bases, with 12 bases left between them. This CDR3 spans 15 amino acids. Germline CDR1 SGDLS, CDR2 YYNGEE.

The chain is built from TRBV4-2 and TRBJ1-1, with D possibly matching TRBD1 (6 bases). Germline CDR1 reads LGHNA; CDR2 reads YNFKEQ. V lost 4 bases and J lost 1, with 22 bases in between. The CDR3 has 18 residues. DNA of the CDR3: TGTGCCAGCAGCCGACCGACACAACACCGGGGACAGAACACTGAAGCTTTCTTT. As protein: CASSRPTQHRGQNTEAFF.

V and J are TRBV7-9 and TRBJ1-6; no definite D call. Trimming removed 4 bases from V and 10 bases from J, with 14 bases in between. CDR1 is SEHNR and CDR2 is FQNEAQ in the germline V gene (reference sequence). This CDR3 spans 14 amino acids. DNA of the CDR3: TGTGCCAGCAGCTCGGGCAGTTGGTACTCACCCCTCCACTTT. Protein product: CASSSGSWYSPLHF.

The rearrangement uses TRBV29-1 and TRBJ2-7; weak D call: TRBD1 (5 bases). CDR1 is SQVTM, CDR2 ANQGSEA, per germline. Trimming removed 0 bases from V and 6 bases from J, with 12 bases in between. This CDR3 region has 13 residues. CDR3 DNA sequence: TGCAGCGTTGAAGATACAGGAGTGGGCGAGCAGTACTTC. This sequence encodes CSVEDTGVGEQYF.

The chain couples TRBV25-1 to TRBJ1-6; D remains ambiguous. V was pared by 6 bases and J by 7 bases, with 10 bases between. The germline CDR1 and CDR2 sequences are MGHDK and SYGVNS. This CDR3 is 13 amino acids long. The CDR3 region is CASSDLENSPLHF. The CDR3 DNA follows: TGTGCCAGCAGCGACCTGGAGAATTCACCCCTCCACTTT. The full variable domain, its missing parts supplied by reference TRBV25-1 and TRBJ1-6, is EADIYQTPRYLVIGTGKKITLECSQTMGHDKMYWYQQDPGMELHLIHYSYGVNSTEKGDLSSESTVSRIRTEHFPLTLESARPSHTSQYLCASSDLENSPLHFGNGTRLTVT.

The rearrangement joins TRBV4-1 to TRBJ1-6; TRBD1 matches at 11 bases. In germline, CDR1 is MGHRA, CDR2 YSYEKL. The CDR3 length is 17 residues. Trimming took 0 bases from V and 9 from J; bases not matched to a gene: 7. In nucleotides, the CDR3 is TGCGCCAGCAGCCAAGAATCCGGGACAGGGGGTACTTCACCCCTCCACTTT. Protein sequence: CASSQESGTGGTSPLHF.

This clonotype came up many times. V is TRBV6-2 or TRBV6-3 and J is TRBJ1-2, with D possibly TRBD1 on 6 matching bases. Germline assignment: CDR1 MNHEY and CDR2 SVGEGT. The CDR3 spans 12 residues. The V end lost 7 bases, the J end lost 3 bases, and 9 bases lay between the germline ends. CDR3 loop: CASTRGDYGYTF. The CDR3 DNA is TGTGCCAGCACCAGGGGTGACTATGGCTACACCTTC.

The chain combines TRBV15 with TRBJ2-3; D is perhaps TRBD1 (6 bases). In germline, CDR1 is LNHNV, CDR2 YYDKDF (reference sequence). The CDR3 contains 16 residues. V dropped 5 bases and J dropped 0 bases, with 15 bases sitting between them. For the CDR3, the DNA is TGTGCCACCAGCCTAGAGGGGCAGGGGAGCACAGATACGCAGTATTTT. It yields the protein CATSLEGQGSTDTQYF.

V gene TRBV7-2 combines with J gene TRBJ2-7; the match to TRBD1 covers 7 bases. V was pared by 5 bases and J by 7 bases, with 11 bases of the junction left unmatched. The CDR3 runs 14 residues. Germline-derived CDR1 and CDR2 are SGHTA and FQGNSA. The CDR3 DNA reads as TGTGCCAGCAGCCCACCGGGACAGCGAGGGGAGCAGTACTTC. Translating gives CASSPPGQRGEQYF.

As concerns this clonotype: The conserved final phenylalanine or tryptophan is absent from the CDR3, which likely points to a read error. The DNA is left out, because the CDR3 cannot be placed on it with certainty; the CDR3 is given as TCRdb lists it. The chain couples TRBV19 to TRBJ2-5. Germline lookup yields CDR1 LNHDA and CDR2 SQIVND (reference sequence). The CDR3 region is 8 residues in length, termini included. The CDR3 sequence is CASTSEGS.

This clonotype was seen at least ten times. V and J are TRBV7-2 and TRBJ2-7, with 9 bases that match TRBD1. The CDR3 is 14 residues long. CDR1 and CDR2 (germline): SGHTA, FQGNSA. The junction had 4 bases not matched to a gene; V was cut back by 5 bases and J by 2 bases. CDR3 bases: TGTGCCAGCAGCGTGGGACAGGGAACCTACGAGCAGTACTTC. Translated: CASSVGQGTYEQYF.